This T cell receptor (beta chain) stems from a study of response to subunit inactivated influenza vaccine. In TCRdb, the RT-PCR reads were re-called with MiXCR into one record per CDR3 protein. Of around 600,000 distinct CDR3 sequences in the sample, about 11% were seen once. The germline V and J ends were trimmed by 5 bases and 2 bases, with 3 bases remaining between them. From germline, CDR1 is SQVTM and CDR2 ANQGSEA. This CDR3 is built from 10 residues. In this sample, this clonotype turned up a few times. The same sample was also studied in work on T cells expressing NK-cell markers. That work contributes: What made the TCR beta cDNA was 5'RACE template switching with UMIs. Sorted CD3+CD56+NKG2C+, CD3+CD56+NKG2C- and CD3+CD56-NKG2C+ T cells supplied TCR beta repertoires. The eight sequenced donors comprised seven who were HCMV-seropositive and one who was seronegative. In more than 5 donors, dominant CD3+CD56+NKG2C+ clonotypes ranked among the top 10 CD8+ clonotypes. Where a handful of donors were concerned, these clonotypes also led the CD3+CD56-NKG2C+ fraction.

This receptor was identified in a middle-aged man who received an inactivated influenza vaccine. The rearrangement joins TRBV29-1 to TRBJ2-5; D remains unclear. The source was PBMCs from blood, collected on the day of vaccination. The CDR3 coding sequence is TGCAGCGTTACTCAAGAGACCCAGTACTTC. It yields the protein CSVTQETQYF.